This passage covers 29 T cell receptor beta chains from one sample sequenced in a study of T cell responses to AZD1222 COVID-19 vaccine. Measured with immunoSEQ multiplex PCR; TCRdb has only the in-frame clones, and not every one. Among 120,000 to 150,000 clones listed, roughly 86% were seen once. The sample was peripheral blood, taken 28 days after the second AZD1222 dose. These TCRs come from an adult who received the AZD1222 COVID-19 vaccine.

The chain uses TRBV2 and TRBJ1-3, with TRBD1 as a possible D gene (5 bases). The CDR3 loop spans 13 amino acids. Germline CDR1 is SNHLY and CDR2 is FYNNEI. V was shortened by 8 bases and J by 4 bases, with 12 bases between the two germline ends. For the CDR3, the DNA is TGTGCCAGCTGCTGGGGGTTGGGAAACACCATATATTTT. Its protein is CASCWGLGNTIYF.

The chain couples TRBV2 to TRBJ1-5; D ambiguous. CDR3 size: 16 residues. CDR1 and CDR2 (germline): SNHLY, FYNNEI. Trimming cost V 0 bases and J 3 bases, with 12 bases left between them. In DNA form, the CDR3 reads TGTGCCAGCAGTGAAGCATTTGGGGATCTCAATCAGCCCCAGCATTTT. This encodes CASSEAFGDLNQPQHF.

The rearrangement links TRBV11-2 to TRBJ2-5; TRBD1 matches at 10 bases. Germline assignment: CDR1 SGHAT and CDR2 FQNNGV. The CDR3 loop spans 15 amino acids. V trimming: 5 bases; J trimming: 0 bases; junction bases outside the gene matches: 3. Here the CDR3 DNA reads TGTGCCAGCAGCAAGGACAGGGGGTACCAAGAGACCCAGTACTTC. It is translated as CASSKDRGYQETQYF.

The CDR3 loop reads CASNKRRTPNEQYF. The DNA of the CDR3 is TGTGCCAGCAATAAACGGAGGACTCCAAACGAGCAGTACTTC. The J gene is TRBJ2-7, the V gene TRBV6-5; a weak D match, TRBD2 (5 bases). This CDR3 is 14 amino acids long. CDR1 is MNHEY and CDR2 is SVGAGI in the germline V gene. The V and J ends lost 7 bases and 5 bases respectively, with 18 bases between them.

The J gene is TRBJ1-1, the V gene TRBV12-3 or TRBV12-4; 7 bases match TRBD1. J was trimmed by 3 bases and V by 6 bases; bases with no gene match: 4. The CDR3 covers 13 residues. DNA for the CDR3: TGTGCCAGCAGCCGTACAGGGGACACTGAAGCTTTCTTT. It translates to CASSRTGDTEAFF.

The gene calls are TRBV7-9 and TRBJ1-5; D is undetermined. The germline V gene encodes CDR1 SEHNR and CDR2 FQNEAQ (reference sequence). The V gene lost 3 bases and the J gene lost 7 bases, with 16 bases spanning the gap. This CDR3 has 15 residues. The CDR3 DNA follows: TGTGCCAGCAGCTTGGGTCTAGGGAAGGGACAGCCCCAGCATTTT. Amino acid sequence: CASSLGLGKGQPQHF.

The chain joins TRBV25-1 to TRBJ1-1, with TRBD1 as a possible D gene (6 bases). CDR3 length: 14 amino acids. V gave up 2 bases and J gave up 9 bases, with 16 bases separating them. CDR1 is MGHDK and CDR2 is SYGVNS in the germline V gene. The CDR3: CASSERGGGLQAFF. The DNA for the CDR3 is TGTGCCAGCAGTGAAAGGGGTGGGGGGCTCCAAGCTTTCTTT. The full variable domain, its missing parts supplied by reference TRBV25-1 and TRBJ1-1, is EADIYQTPRYLVIGTGKKITLECSQTMGHDKMYWYQQDPGMELHLIHYSYGVNSTEKGDLSSESTVSRIRTEHFPLTLESARPSHTSQYLCASSERGGGLQAFFGQGTRLTVV.

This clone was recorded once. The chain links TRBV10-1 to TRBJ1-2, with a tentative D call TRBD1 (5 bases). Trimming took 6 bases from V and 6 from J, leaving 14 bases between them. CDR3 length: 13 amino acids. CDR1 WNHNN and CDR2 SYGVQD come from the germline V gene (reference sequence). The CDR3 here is CASREAREDGYTF. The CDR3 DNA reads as TGCGCCAGCAGAGAAGCCAGGGAAGATGGCTACACCTTC.

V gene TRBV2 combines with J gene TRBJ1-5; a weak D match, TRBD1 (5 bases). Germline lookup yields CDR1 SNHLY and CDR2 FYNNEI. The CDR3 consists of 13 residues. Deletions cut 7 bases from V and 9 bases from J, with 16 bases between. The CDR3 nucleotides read TGTGCCAGCAAAGTCGAGCCTGGGGGGCCCCAGCATTTT. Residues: CASKVEPGGPQHF.

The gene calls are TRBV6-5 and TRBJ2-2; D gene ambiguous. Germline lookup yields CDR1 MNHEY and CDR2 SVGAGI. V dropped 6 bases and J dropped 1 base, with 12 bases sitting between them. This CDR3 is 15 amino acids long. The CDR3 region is CASRTGGVNTGELFF. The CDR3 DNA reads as TGTGCCAGCAGGACGGGCGGTGTGAACACCGGGGAGCTGTTTTTT.

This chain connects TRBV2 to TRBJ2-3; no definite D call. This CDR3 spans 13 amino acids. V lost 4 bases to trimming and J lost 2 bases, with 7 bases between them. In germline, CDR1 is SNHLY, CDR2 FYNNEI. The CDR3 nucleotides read TGTGCCAGCAGTGGCGTCTACACAGATACGCAGTATTTT. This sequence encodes CASSGVYTDTQYF.

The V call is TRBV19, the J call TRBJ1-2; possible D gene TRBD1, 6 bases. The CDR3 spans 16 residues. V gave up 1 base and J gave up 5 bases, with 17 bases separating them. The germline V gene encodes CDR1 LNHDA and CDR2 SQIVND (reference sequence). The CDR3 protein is CASSIGGPADLYGYTF. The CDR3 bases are TGTGCCAGTAGTATAGGGGGGCCCGCCGACCTTTATGGCTACACCTTC.

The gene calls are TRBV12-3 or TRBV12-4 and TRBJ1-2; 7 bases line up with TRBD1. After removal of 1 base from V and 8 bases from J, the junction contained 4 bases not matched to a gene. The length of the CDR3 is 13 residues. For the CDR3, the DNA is TGTGCCAGCAGTTTAGGACAGGGAAAAGGCTACACCTTC. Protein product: CASSLGQGKGYTF.

The CDR3 bases are TGTGCCAGCAGTTACTCGAGAGGGGCTAGTCAGCCCCAGCATTTT. Translation gives CASSYSRGASQPQHF. The chain couples TRBV6-5 to TRBJ1-5; tentatively, D is TRBD1 (5 bases). Between the trimmed V and J ends, which lost 0 bases and 6 bases, there was a span of 12 bases. The CDR3 has 15 residues. The germline gives CDR1 MNHEY, CDR2 SVGAGI.

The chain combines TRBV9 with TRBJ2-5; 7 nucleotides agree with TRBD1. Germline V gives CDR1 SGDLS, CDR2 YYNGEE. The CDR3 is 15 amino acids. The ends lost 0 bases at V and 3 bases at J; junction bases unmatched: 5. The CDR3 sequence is CASSVGRGQEETQYF. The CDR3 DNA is TGTGCCAGCAGCGTAGGAAGGGGGCAGGAAGAGACCCAGTACTTC.

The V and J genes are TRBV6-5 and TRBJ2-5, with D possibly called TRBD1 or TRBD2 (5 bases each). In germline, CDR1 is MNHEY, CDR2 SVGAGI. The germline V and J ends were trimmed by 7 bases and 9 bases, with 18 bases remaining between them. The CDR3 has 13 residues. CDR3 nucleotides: TGTGCCAGCACCCCCGGGACCGAATGGGCCCAGTACTTC. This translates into CASTPGTEWAQYF.

The CDR3 coding sequence is TGTGCCAGCAGTTCTGGACAGGGAAACTATGGCTACACCTTC. It yields the protein CASSSGQGNYGYTF. The chain joins TRBV6-5 to TRBJ1-2, with 8 bases aligning to TRBD1. Trimming at V came to 4 bases and at J to 2 bases, leaving 3 bases not matched to a gene. The germline V gene has CDR1 MNHEY and CDR2 SVGAGI. The CDR3 contains 14 residues.

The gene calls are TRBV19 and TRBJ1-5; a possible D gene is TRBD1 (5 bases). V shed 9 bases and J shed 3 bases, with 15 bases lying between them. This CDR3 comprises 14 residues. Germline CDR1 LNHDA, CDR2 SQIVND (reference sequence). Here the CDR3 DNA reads TGTGCCAGCCTCGCAGGGAGCCTCAATCAGCCCCAGCATTTT. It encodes CASLAGSLNQPQHF.

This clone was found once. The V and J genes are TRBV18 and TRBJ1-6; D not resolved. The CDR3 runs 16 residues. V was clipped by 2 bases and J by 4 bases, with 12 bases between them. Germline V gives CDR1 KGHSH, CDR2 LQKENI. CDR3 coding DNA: TGTGCCAGCTCACCAAGCAACAACACTTATAATTCACCCCTCCACTTT. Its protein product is CASSPSNNTYNSPLHF.

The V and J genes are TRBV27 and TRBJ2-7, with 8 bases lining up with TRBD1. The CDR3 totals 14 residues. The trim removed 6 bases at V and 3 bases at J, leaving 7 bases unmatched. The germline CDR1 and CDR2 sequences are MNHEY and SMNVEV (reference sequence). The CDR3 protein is CASRTTGGDYEQYF. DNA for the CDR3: TGTGCCAGCAGAACCACAGGGGGAGACTACGAGCAGTACTTC.

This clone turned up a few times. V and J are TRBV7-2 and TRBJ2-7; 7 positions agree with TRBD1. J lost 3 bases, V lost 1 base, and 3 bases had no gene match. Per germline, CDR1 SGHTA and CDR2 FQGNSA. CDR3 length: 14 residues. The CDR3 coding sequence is TGTGCCAGCAGCTTAGACAGGGGCCTCTACGAGCAGTACTTC. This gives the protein CASSLDRGLYEQYF.

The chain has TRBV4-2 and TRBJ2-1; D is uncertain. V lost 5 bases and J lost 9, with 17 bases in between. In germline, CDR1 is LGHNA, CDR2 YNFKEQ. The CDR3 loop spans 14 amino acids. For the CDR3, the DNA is TGTGCCAGCAGCAACCCGAACCTGCGGACTGAGCAGTTCTTC. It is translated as CASSNPNLRTEQFF.

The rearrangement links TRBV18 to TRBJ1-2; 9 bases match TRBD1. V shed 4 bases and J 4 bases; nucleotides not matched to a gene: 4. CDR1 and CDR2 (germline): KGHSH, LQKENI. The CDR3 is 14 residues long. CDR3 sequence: CASSRDREIYGYTF. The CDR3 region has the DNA TGTGCCAGCTCACGGGACAGGGAAATCTATGGCTACACCTTC.

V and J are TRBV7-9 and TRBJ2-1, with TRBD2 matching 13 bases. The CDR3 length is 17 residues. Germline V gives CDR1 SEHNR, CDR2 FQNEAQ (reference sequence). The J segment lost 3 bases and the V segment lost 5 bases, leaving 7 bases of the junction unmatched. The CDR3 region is CASSPRTSGSDYNEQFF. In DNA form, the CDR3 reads TGTGCCAGCAGCCCCAGGACTAGCGGGAGCGACTACAATGAGCAGTTCTTC.

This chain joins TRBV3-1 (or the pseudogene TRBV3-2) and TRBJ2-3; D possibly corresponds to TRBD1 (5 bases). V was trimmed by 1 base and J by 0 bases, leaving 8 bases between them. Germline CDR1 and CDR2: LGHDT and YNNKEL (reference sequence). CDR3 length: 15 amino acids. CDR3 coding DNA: TGTGCCAGCAGCCAAGGTAGGACAAGCACAGATACGCAGTATTTT. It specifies CASSQGRTSTDTQYF.

CDR3 region: CASSSPMGGEETQYF. The CDR3 DNA reads TGTGCCAGCAGTTCTCCCATGGGGGGCGAAGAGACCCAGTACTTC. The J gene is TRBJ2-5, the V gene TRBV6-5; either TRBD1 or TRBD2 may fit D (6 bases each). The V and J ends lost 4 bases and 3 bases respectively, with 15 bases between them. Looked up from germline, CDR1 is MNHEY and CDR2 is SVGAGI. This CDR3 is 15 amino acids long.

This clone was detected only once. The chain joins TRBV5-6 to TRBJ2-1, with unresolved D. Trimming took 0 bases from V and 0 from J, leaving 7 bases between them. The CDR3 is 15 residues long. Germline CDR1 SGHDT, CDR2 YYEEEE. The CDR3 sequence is CASSLALLSYNEQFF. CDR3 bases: TGTGCCAGCAGCTTGGCACTCCTCTCCTACAATGAGCAGTTCTTC. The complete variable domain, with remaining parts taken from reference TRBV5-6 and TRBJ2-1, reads DAGVTQSPTHLIKTRGQQVTLRCSPKSGHDTVSWYQQALGQGPQFIFQYYEEEERQRGNFPDRFSGHQFPNYSSELNVNALLLGDSALYLCASSLALLSYNEQFFGPGTRLTVL.

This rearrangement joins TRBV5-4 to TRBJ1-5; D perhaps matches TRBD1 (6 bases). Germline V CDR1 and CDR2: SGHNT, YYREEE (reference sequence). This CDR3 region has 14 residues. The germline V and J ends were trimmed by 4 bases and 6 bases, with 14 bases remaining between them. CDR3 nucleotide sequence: TGTGCCAGCAGCCCCGACAGGATGGGTCAGCCCCAGCATTTT. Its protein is CASSPDRMGQPQHF.

CDR3 loop: CASSTTGEGSNQPQHF. The DNA of the CDR3 is TGTGCCAGTAGTACCACAGGGGAGGGGAGCAATCAGCCCCAGCATTTT. The chain joins TRBV19 to TRBJ1-5; the match to TRBD1 covers 7 bases. The CDR3 spans 16 residues. J was trimmed by 1 base and V by 4 bases; bases with no gene match: 7. Germline V gene data show CDR1 as LNHDA and CDR2 as SQIVND (reference sequence).